These 14 T cell receptor beta chains originate from one sample sequenced in a study of PD-1 blockade in mismatch repair-deficient tumors. Sequenced by immunoSEQ multiplex PCR; TCRdb stores in-frame clones only, minus some. Of 95,000 to 150,000 clones detected, approximately 86% appear once; the ten largest clones hold approximately 13%. Sample: peripheral blood, taken 44 weeks after starting pembrolizumab. The receptor set was obtained from an adult with mismatch repair-deficient cancer.

The chain recombines TRBV4-3 with TRBJ2-2; perhaps TRBD1 as D (5 bases). V was cut by 1 base and J by 6 bases, with 12 bases left in between. The germline V gene encodes CDR1 LGHNA and CDR2 YSLEER. This CDR3 is 15 amino acids long. The CDR3 spells CASSQVISGPGELFF. In nucleotides, the CDR3 is TGCGCCAGCAGCCAAGTAATCTCAGGGCCCGGGGAGCTGTTTTTT.

CDR3 loop: CAWHGGGHSEAFF. In nucleotides, the CDR3 is TGTGCCTGGCACGGCGGGGGGCACTCTGAAGCTTTCTTT. This sequence joins TRBV30 and TRBJ1-1, with D maybe TRBD1 (6 bases). Germline CDR1 and CDR2: GTSNPN and SVGIG (reference sequence). The V gene lost 5 bases and the J gene lost 6 bases, with 16 bases spanning the gap. CDR3 length equals 13 residues.

Only one count was recorded for this clone. The chain couples TRBV6-1 to TRBJ1-5; possible D gene TRBD1, 5 bases. Germline V gene lookup returns CDR1 MNHNS and CDR2 SASEGT. CDR3 length equals 15 residues. Trimming took 4 bases from V and 1 from J, leaving 11 bases between them. CDR3 nucleotide sequence: TGTGCCAGCAGTGTAATGACAGCCAGCAATCAGCCCCAGCATTTT. Translation gives CASSVMTASNQPQHF.

This chain joins TRBV4-2 and TRBJ2-1, with a possible D match to TRBD1 (6 bases). Germline V gene data show CDR1 as LGHNA and CDR2 as YNFKEQ. This CDR3 spans 18 amino acids. Trimming took off 1 base at V and 3 bases at J, with 19 bases between the two ends. The CDR3 DNA follows: TGTGCCAGCAGCCAAGTTCGTGGGGGCGCCATGGGCTACAATGAGCAGTTCTTC. It encodes CASSQVRGGAMGYNEQFF.

This clone was observed a few times. V gene TRBV11-3 combines with J gene TRBJ2-2; TRBD1 matches at 7 bases. V shed 4 bases and J 6 bases; nucleotides not matched to a gene: 5. Germline CDR1 reads SGHNT; CDR2 reads YENEEA. CDR3 length equals 14 residues. The CDR3 here is CASSSHQGAGELFF. Here the CDR3 DNA reads TGTGCCAGCAGCTCTCACCAGGGGGCCGGGGAGCTGTTTTTT.

Here the CDR3 DNA reads TGCGCCAGCAGCCATCCTGGTGGTGGGGACACTGAAGCTTTCTTT. Translating it yields CASSHPGGGDTEAFF. The V call is TRBV4-1, the J call TRBJ1-1, with no clear D. Trimming removed 3 bases at V and 3 bases at J, with 14 bases between. This CDR3 has 15 amino acids. The germline gives CDR1 MGHRA, CDR2 YSYEKL.

The V gene is TRBV2, the J gene TRBJ2-3; the D gene is possibly TRBD2 (6 bases). This CDR3 comprises 14 residues. The V end lost 6 bases, the J end lost 1 base, and 11 bases lay between the germline ends. The germline V gene has CDR1 SNHLY and CDR2 FYNNEI. The CDR3 is CASRRGSGTDTQYF. CDR3 nucleotide sequence: TGTGCCAGCAGGCGGGGTAGCGGCACAGATACGCAGTATTTT.

The chain joins TRBV11-3 to TRBJ2-7, with 7 nucleotides matching TRBD2. The CDR3 consists of 13 residues. The V segment lost 8 bases and the J segment 9 bases; nucleotides outside the gene matches: 13. Germline CDR1 SGHNT, CDR2 YENEEA. CDR3 nucleotide sequence: TGTGCCAGCCGCTCGGGACTATCCTCGCCGCAGTACTTC. Translated, it gives CASRSGLSSPQYF. The full variable domain, its missing parts supplied by reference TRBV11-3 and TRBJ2-7, is EAGVVQSPRYKIIEKKQPVAFWCNPISGHNTLYWYLQNLGQGPELLIRYENEEAVDDSQLPKDRFSAERLKGVDSTLKIQPAELGDSAVYLCASRSGLSSPQYFGPGTRLTVT.

The chain couples TRBV18 to TRBJ1-2; 7 bases are a match to TRBD1. Germline trimming cut 5 bases from V and 8 bases from J; bases unmatched to any gene: 8. The germline CDR1 and CDR2 sequences are KGHSH and LQKENI. The CDR3 is 13 amino acids. The CDR3 bases are TGTGCCAGCTCAGAAGGACAGGCGGGCGGCTACACCTTC. This sequence encodes CASSEGQAGGYTF.

This clone was seen just once. J is TRBJ2-2 and V is TRBV4-1; 7 positions agree with TRBD2. The germline V gene encodes CDR1 MGHRA and CDR2 YSYEKL. J gave up 0 bases and V 4 bases, and 8 bases lay outside the gene matches. The CDR3 runs to 17 residues. The CDR3 protein is CASSPGILAPNTGELFF. The CDR3 DNA reads TGCGCCAGCAGCCCAGGGATACTAGCGCCGAACACCGGGGAGCTGTTTTTT.

The chain is built from TRBV30 and TRBJ2-7, with TRBD2 matching 8 bases. Germline assignment: CDR1 GTSNPN and CDR2 SVGIG (reference sequence). Trimming cost V 2 bases and J 5 bases; bases outside gene matches: 8. The CDR3 contains 14 residues. CDR3 loop: CAWSSRGGFNEQYF. CDR3 sequence (DNA): TGTGCCTGGAGTTCCCGGGGGGGGTTCAACGAGCAGTACTTC.

The gene calls are TRBV9 and TRBJ2-2; D is unresolved. Per the germline V gene, CDR1 is SGDLS and CDR2 is YYNGEE. Trimming removed 4 bases from V and 7 bases from J, with 14 bases in between. The CDR3 has 14 residues. The CDR3 loop reads CASSLRHTHGELFF. CDR3 coding DNA: TGTGCCAGCAGCCTTAGACACACCCACGGGGAGCTGTTTTTT. Using reference TRBV9 and TRBJ2-2 for the parts outside the CDR3, the full variable domain is DSGVTQTPKHLITATGQRVTLRCSPRSGDLSVYWYQQSLDQGLQFLIQYYNGEERAKGNILERFSAQQFPDLHSELNLSSLELGDSALYFCASSLRHTHGELFFGEGSRLTVL.

V gene TRBV11-2 combines with J gene TRBJ2-7, with 12 nucleotides matching TRBD2. From germline, CDR1 is SGHAT and CDR2 FQNNGV. The CDR3 has 15 amino acids. Trimming at V came to 3 bases and at J to 3 bases, leaving 3 bases not matched to a gene. Here the CDR3 DNA reads TGTGCCAGCAGCTTTCGACTAGCGGGAGTCTACGAGCAGTACTTC. This codes for CASSFRLAGVYEQYF.

The chain links TRBV6-8 to TRBJ2-4; D might be TRBD1 (6 bases). With 5 bases removed from V and 5 bases from J, the gap between germline ends came to 13 bases. The CDR3 extends over 14 amino acids. Germline loops: CDR1 MNHGY, CDR2 SAAAGT. CDR3 loop: CASSPQGEENIQYF. The CDR3 nucleotides read TGTGCCAGCAGTCCACAGGGTGAAGAAAACATTCAGTACTTC.